One sample yielded the 12 T cell receptor beta chains listed below, sequenced in a study of cytomegalovirus exposure and HLA in healthy donors (dated by TCRdb to 2016 to 2017). Library preparation employed the immunoSEQ multiplex PCR assay. The table comes from immuneACCESS by way of TCRdb, which keeps in-frame sequences with V and J called. Part of the clones is missing from these tables; in studies checked, under half for an unresolved V gene and the rest for unknown reasons. This sample has about 160,000 clones in its table, and just under 90% of those were observed once. The ten largest clonotypes hold 4% to 5% of the sample. Sequencing was carried out using PBMCs. The receptors were gathered from a man younger than 35 in good health and CMV-seropositive.

This chain connects TRBV2 to TRBJ2-1; 11 positions agree with TRBD2. Unmatched junction bases numbered 11, after V lost 5 bases and J lost 8 bases. CDR1 and CDR2 from the germline V gene are SNHLY and FYNNEI. This CDR3 region has 16 residues. CDR3 sequence: CASSPRLAGSLYEQFF. As DNA, the CDR3 is TGTGCCAGCAGTCCTAGACTAGCGGGAAGCCTCTATGAGCAGTTCTTC.

V usage is TRBV7-2 and J usage is TRBJ2-1; 13 nucleotides agree with TRBD2. Germline assignment: CDR1 SGHTA and CDR2 FQGNSA. V lost 5 bases, J lost 5 bases, and 9 bases stayed unmatched. The CDR3 sequence is 17 residues long. CDR3 sequence reads: CASSPGLAGDGDNEQFF. DNA of the CDR3: TGTGCCAGCAGCCCAGGACTAGCGGGAGATGGGGACAATGAGCAGTTCTTC. The complete variable domain, with remaining parts taken from reference TRBV7-2 and TRBJ2-1, reads GAGVSQSPSNKVTEKGKDVELRCDPISGHTALYWYRQSLGQGLEFLIYFQGNSAPDKSGLPSDRFSAERTGGSVSTLTIQRTQQEDSAVYLCASSPGLAGDGDNEQFFGPGTRLTVL.

The genes are TRBV6-1 and TRBJ2-7; no clear D. Germline V lookup: CDR1 MNHNS, CDR2 SASEGT. V lost 1 base and J lost 6, with 10 bases in between. The CDR3 runs 13 residues. Here the CDR3 reads CASSEEGRGEQYF. CDR3 DNA sequence: TGTGCCAGCAGTGAAGAAGGCCGAGGCGAGCAGTACTTC.

The chain recombines TRBV9 with TRBJ2-3, with D perhaps TRBD2 (6 bases). The CDR3 loop spans 16 amino acids. Trimming removed 3 bases at V and 2 bases at J, with 16 bases between. Germline assignment: CDR1 SGDLS and CDR2 YYNGEE. CDR3 protein: CASSAAGTLLTDTQYF. CDR3 nucleotide sequence: TGTGCCAGCAGCGCCGCCGGGACTCTCCTCACAGATACGCAGTATTTT.

The V gene is TRBV6-1, the J gene TRBJ2-7; TRBD2 agrees at 8 bases. CDR3 length: 14 amino acids. Losses at the gene ends were 6 bases for V and 4 bases for J; bases not matched to a gene: 8. Germline lookup yields CDR1 MNHNS and CDR2 SASEGT. CDR3 sequence reads: CASRSPGGLYEQYF. CDR3 sequence (DNA): TGTGCCAGCAGATCACCGGGGGGGTTATACGAGCAGTACTTC.

The V gene is TRBV9, the J gene TRBJ2-7, with D hard to call. Trimming left V 0 bases short and J 6 bases short, with 10 bases between. This CDR3 is 13 amino acids long. CDR1 is SGDLS, CDR2 YYNGEE, per germline. The DNA for the CDR3 is TGTGCCAGCAGCGTAGGGGCCGTAGGCGAGCAGTACTTC. It is translated as CASSVGAVGEQYF.

The chain joins TRBV18 to TRBJ2-3, with D possibly TRBD2 on 5 matching bases. The length of the CDR3 is 13 residues. The germline V gene encodes CDR1 KGHSH and CDR2 LQKENI. The ends were cut back, 4 bases at V and 5 bases at J, with 10 bases in the middle. CDR3: CASSLAGVDTQYF. DNA of the CDR3: TGTGCCAGCTCACTGGCGGGCGTAGATACGCAGTATTTT.

This chain links TRBV11-3 with TRBJ2-7; the D gene is possibly TRBD2 (6 bases). The germline gives CDR1 SGHNT, CDR2 YENEEA. This CDR3 is 15 amino acids long. Trimming took off 3 bases at V and 2 bases at J, with 14 bases between the two ends. The CDR3 DNA is TGTGCCAGCAGCTTGCGGGGCGTTGGTCCCTACGAGCAGTACTTC. This sequence encodes CASSLRGVGPYEQYF.

The chain couples TRBV5-8 to TRBJ1-2; no reliable D call. Trimming pared 4 bases from V and 5 bases from J, leaving 9 bases between. This CDR3 is built from 12 residues. Germline loops: CDR1 SGHTS, CDR2 YDEGEE. CDR3 loop: CASSRQRYGYTF. The CDR3, as DNA: TGTGCCAGCAGCCGCCAACGGTATGGCTACACCTTC.

The V and J genes are TRBV30 and TRBJ2-1; D is possibly TRBD2 (6 bases). V shed 2 bases and J shed 3 bases, with 8 bases lying between them. The CDR3 sequence is 13 residues long. Germline CDR1 is GTSNPN and CDR2 is SVGIG (reference sequence). The CDR3 protein is CAWSSGDYNEQFF. In nucleotides, the CDR3 is TGTGCCTGGAGTTCGGGAGACTACAATGAGCAGTTCTTC.

The chain employs TRBV30 and TRBJ2-1; 11 nucleotides match TRBD2. The germline V gene encodes CDR1 GTSNPN and CDR2 SVGIG (reference sequence). V lost 0 bases and J lost 4; bases outside the gene matches: 20. The CDR3 runs to 21 residues. The DNA for the CDR3 is TGTGCCTGGAGTGTATTTTATCCCGGGTTCGCGACTAGCGGGAAGTACAATGAGCAGTTCTTC. The encoded protein is CAWSVFYPGFATSGKYNEQFF.

The chain links TRBV9 to TRBJ2-1, with 10 nucleotides matching TRBD1. The junction had 9 bases not matched to a gene; V was cut back by 7 bases and J by 5 bases. There are 15 residues in the CDR3. The germline V gene has CDR1 SGDLS and CDR2 YYNGEE. CDR3 amino acids: CASGKDRGRNNEQFF. DNA for the CDR3: TGTGCCAGCGGAAAAGACAGGGGGCGAAACAATGAGCAGTTCTTC. Full variable domain (rest looked up from reference TRBV9 and TRBJ2-1): DSGVTQTPKHLITATGQRVTLRCSPRSGDLSVYWYQQSLDQGLQFLIQYYNGEERAKGNILERFSAQQFPDLHSELNLSSLELGDSALYFCASGKDRGRNNEQFFGPGTRLTVL.